This T cell receptor beta chain came from a study of cytomegalovirus exposure and HLA in healthy donors. General study points: Presence/absence analyses assumed roughly uniform sequencing depth across donors.

Details on this clone: Its matching antigen is unknown.

Amplification used 60 Vbeta primers and 13 Jbeta primers. Here immunoSEQ multiplex PCR was the method, and the copy in TCRdb shows in-frame clones only, minus some. The sample has roughly 120,000 clones; about three fifths are singletons. This CDR3 has 18 residues. Per the germline V gene, CDR1 is LNHNV and CDR2 is YYDKDF (reference sequence). V lost 0 bases and J lost 5, with 22 bases in between. V usage is TRBV15 and J usage is TRBJ1-1; D possibly corresponds to TRBD1 (5 bases). The material sequenced was PBMCs. The sequence was obtained from a man aged 40-49 years in good health and CMV-seropositive. CDR3 residues: CATSRDRFTRKKGTEAFF. CDR3 sequence (DNA): TGTGCCACCAGCAGAGATCGTTTTACACGAAAAAAGGGGACTGAAGCTTTCTTT.